Listed here are 23 T cell receptor beta chains from one sample, sequenced in a study of CD8+ T cells in alopecia areata. Isolated RNA was reverse transcribed into cDNA used as the sequencing template. Produced via immunoSEQ multiplex PCR; TCRdb's table is partial and in-frame only. This table holds more than 100,000 clones, approximately 58% found once. The sample was CD4+ T cells sorted from blood. These receptors were taken from a human donor in good health.

The V call is TRBV28, the J call TRBJ1-1; 7 bases line up with TRBD1. This CDR3 is 17 amino acids long. The V gene's germline CDR1 is MDHEN and CDR2 SYDVKM. The junction had 15 bases not matched to a gene; V was cut back by 6 bases and J by 2 bases. The CDR3 coding sequence is TGTGCCAGCAGGGTAACACAGGGGCAGGCCACTAACACTGAAGCTTTCTTT. Residues: CASRVTQGQATNTEAFF.

The rearrangement uses TRBV11-1 and TRBJ2-5; D gene unclear. The CDR3 covers 13 residues. V was clipped by 3 bases and J by 0 bases, with 5 bases between them. Germline CDR1 reads SGHAT; CDR2 reads FQDESV (reference sequence). The CDR3 loop reads CASSLGNQETQYF. DNA of the CDR3: TGTGCCAGCAGCTTGGGTAACCAAGAGACCCAGTACTTC.

The chain is built from TRBV30 and TRBJ2-5, with no clear D. The CDR3 runs 14 residues. The germline gives CDR1 GTSNPN, CDR2 SVGIG (reference sequence). V was clipped by 0 bases and J by 3 bases, with 11 bases between them. The CDR3 here is CAWSVSSVEETQYF. The DNA of the CDR3 is TGTGCCTGGAGTGTTTCTTCCGTGGAAGAGACCCAGTACTTC.

The rearrangement links TRBV9 to TRBJ1-2, with D unclear. This CDR3 has 14 residues. V was cut by 4 bases and J by 4 bases, with 14 bases left in between. The V gene's germline CDR1 is SGDLS and CDR2 YYNGEE. The CDR3 here is CASSPTESPYGYTF. The CDR3 coding sequence is TGTGCCAGCAGCCCCACGGAGAGCCCCTATGGCTACACCTTC.

This chain links TRBV6-5 with TRBJ2-5, with 7 nucleotides matching TRBD1. J was trimmed by 2 bases and V by 6 bases; bases with no gene match: 9. Looked up from germline, CDR1 is MNHEY and CDR2 is SVGAGI. CDR3 length: 15 amino acids. CDR3: CASRRTGGGQETQYF. Here the CDR3 DNA reads TGTGCCAGCAGAAGGACAGGAGGTGGACAAGAGACCCAGTACTTC.

The chain joins TRBV28 to TRBJ2-5; D is unresolved. The CDR3 runs 16 residues. V lost 1 base to trimming and J lost 1 base, with 13 bases between them. The germline V gene encodes CDR1 MDHEN and CDR2 SYDVKM. CDR3 nucleotide sequence: TGTGCCAGCAGTTTATACCAGGACGTAGTCCAAGAGACCCAGTACTTC. It is translated as CASSLYQDVVQETQYF.

This clone has only one observation. V usage is TRBV9 and J usage is TRBJ2-3; the D gene could be TRBD1 or TRBD2 (5 bases each). This CDR3 contains 16 residues. Per germline, CDR1 SGDLS and CDR2 YYNGEE. Trimming pared 5 bases from V and 2 bases from J, leaving 18 bases between. The DNA for the CDR3 is TGTGCCAGCAGTGTGAAATTTGGGGGAAACACAGATACGCAGTATTTT. Protein sequence: CASSVKFGGNTDTQYF.

This chain links TRBV27 with TRBJ2-7, with a tentative D call TRBD2 (5 bases). V was trimmed by 11 bases and J by 3 bases, leaving 11 bases between them. Germline V gene data show CDR1 as MNHEY and CDR2 as SMNVEV (reference sequence). The CDR3 totals 11 residues. The CDR3 DNA sequence: TGTGCCGCCGGGATCCGCTACGAGCAGTACTTC. Protein sequence: CAAGIRYEQYF.

The chain links TRBV29-1 to TRBJ2-5; D is unclear. Trimming took off 4 bases at V and 0 bases at J, with 9 bases between the two ends. The CDR3 totals 13 residues. Germline V gene lookup returns CDR1 SQVTM and CDR2 ANQGSEA. CDR3 nucleotides: TGCAGCGTTGGTTTGAGATACCAAGAGACCCAGTACTTC. This codes for CSVGLRYQETQYF. Combining the CDR3 with reference TRBV29-1 and TRBJ2-5 gives the whole variable domain SAVISQKPSRDICQRGTSLTIQCQVDSQVTMMFWYRQQPGQSLTLIATANQGSEATYESGFVIDKFPISRPNLTFSTLTVSNMSPEDSSIYLCSVGLRYQETQYFGPGTRLLVL.

This chain connects TRBV15 to TRBJ2-7; TRBD1 matches at 7 bases. Losses at the gene ends were 1 base for V and 2 bases for J; bases not matched to a gene: 8. The germline CDR1 and CDR2 sequences are LNHNV and YYDKDF (reference sequence). CDR3 length: 16 residues. CDR3 loop: CATSRVRQGPTYEQYF. The CDR3, as DNA: TGTGCCACCAGCAGAGTCCGACAGGGCCCGACCTACGAGCAGTACTTC. Full variable domain (missing parts from reference TRBV15 and TRBJ2-7): DAMVIQNPRYQVTQFGKPVTLSCSQTLNHNVMYWYQQKSSQAPKLLFHYYDKDFNNEADTPDNFQSRRPNTSFCFLDIRSPGLGDTAMYLCATSRVRQGPTYEQYFGPGTRLTVT.

This clone appeared once. The chain links TRBV5-1 to TRBJ2-5; 16 bases are a match to TRBD2. Germline lookup yields CDR1 SGHRS and CDR2 YFSETQ. The junction had 8 bases not matched to a gene; V was cut back by 4 bases and J by 2 bases. CDR3 length: 18 residues. CDR3 in DNA: TGCGCCAGCAGCCTACGCGGGACTAGCGGGGGGGCACAAGAGACCCAGTACTTC. Translation: CASSLRGTSGGAQETQYF.

This clone has more than one count but fewer than ten. The chain links TRBV30 to TRBJ2-5, with unresolved D. CDR3 size: 11 residues. Trimming took 2 bases from V and 5 from J, leaving 6 bases between them. The germline V gene has CDR1 GTSNPN and CDR2 SVGIG (reference sequence). CDR3 DNA: TGTGCCTGGAGTCTGTCGGAGACCCAGTACTTC. As protein: CAWSLSETQYF.

The chain employs TRBV2 and TRBJ2-5; either TRBD1 or TRBD2 may supply D (5 bases each). The CDR3 sequence is 15 residues long. Germline-derived CDR1 and CDR2 are SNHLY and FYNNEI. Trimming removed 0 bases from V and 5 bases from J, with 13 bases in between. CDR3: CASSEAGVKGETQYF. For the CDR3, the DNA is TGTGCCAGCAGTGAAGCGGGGGTCAAGGGGGAGACCCAGTACTTC.

CDR3 nucleotide sequence: TGTGCCAGCAGTGAATGGGTGAACACCGGGGAGCTGTTTTTT. Encoded protein: CASSEWVNTGELFF. The chain employs TRBV6-1 and TRBJ2-2, with no clear D. V lost 2 bases, J lost 1 base, and 5 bases lay in between. CDR3 length equals 14 residues. CDR1 is MNHNS, CDR2 SASEGT, per germline.

This clone is a singleton in its sample. The V and J genes are TRBV29-1 and TRBJ2-3; 9 bases are shared with TRBD2. The germline V gene encodes CDR1 SQVTM and CDR2 ANQGSEA. CDR3 size: 14 residues. Losses at the gene ends were 7 bases for V and 3 bases for J; bases not matched to a gene: 8. The chain's CDR3 is CSGKRGAGTDTQYF. The CDR3 coding sequence is TGCAGCGGAAAGCGGGGGGCGGGAACAGATACGCAGTATTTT.

The CDR3 sequence is CASSLGVGTGGKGEQYF. The DNA for the CDR3 is TGTGCCAGCAGCTTAGGTGTGGGGACAGGGGGAAAGGGCGAGCAGTACTTC. The chain joins TRBV7-2 to TRBJ2-7; 11 bases map to TRBD1. Germline CDR1 SGHTA, CDR2 FQGNSA. After removal of 1 base from V and 6 bases from J, the junction contained 11 bases not matched to a gene. The CDR3 extends over 17 amino acids.

The rearrangement joins TRBV7-8 to TRBJ2-3, with D perhaps TRBD1 (6 bases). CDR1 SGHVS and CDR2 FQNEAQ come from the germline V gene. The CDR3 is 15 residues long. Trimming removed 2 bases at V and 4 bases at J, with 13 bases between. DNA for the CDR3: TGTGCCAGCAGCTTATATCTAGGGGGTTCAGATACGCAGTATTTT. This sequence encodes CASSLYLGGSDTQYF.

The chain is built from TRBV30 and TRBJ1-5; no clear D. V lost 3 bases, J lost 4 bases, and 10 bases lay in between. The CDR3 has 13 residues. Germline V CDR1 and CDR2: GTSNPN, SVGIG (reference sequence). The CDR3 protein is CAWRKSPNQPQHF. The DNA of the CDR3 is TGTGCCTGGAGAAAGTCCCCAAATCAGCCCCAGCATTTT.

This clone has just a few counts. The chain joins TRBV7-9 to TRBJ2-7; 7 nucleotides line up with TRBD1. The germline gives CDR1 SEHNR, CDR2 FQNEAQ (reference sequence). CDR3 length: 16 amino acids. V trimming: 4 bases; J trimming: 3 bases; junction bases outside the gene matches: 12. The CDR3 region has the DNA TGTGCCAGCAGCTCATCCGACAGGGTCGGAGGCTACGAGCAGTACTTC. It yields the protein CASSSSDRVGGYEQYF.

The chain combines TRBV30 with TRBJ2-5, with TRBD2 identical over 9 bases. CDR3 length equals 18 residues. J gave up 2 bases and V 4 bases, and 17 bases lay outside the gene matches. The germline CDR1 and CDR2 sequences are GTSNPN and SVGIG (reference sequence). CDR3 sequence: CAWTIGFLAGAGQETQYF. CDR3 nucleotide sequence: TGTGCCTGGACTATCGGCTTTTTAGCGGGGGCAGGGCAAGAGACCCAGTACTTC.

This clone was observed a few times. The chain carries TRBV14 and TRBJ1-4; TRBD1 is a possible D gene (6 bases). V was shortened by 5 bases and J by 8 bases, with 18 bases between the two germline ends. The CDR3 is 15 residues long. Germline lookup yields CDR1 SGHDN and CDR2 FVKESK. The CDR3 DNA sequence: TGTGCCAGCAGCAACGACAGGCCTCCCTTGGAAAAACTGTTTTTT. Residues: CASSNDRPPLEKLFF.

The table lists this clone with a few counts. This chain joins TRBV2 and TRBJ1-5; TRBD1 matches at 8 bases. Germline lookup yields CDR1 SNHLY and CDR2 FYNNEI. CDR3 length: 15 amino acids. V was clipped by 6 bases and J by 5 bases; unmatched bases: 9. CDR3 loop: CASRPFGQGDQPQHF. The DNA for the CDR3 is TGTGCCAGCAGGCCGTTTGGACAGGGCGATCAGCCCCAGCATTTT.

The V gene is TRBV7-9, the J gene TRBJ1-1, with 8 nucleotides matching TRBD1. The V segment lost 3 bases and the J segment 3 bases; nucleotides outside the gene matches: 3. The length of the CDR3 is 14 residues. The V gene's germline CDR1 is SEHNR and CDR2 FQNEAQ (reference sequence). CDR3 sequence: CASSFGQGYTEAFF. In DNA form, the CDR3 reads TGTGCCAGCAGCTTCGGACAGGGTTACACTGAAGCTTTCTTT. The full variable domain, in which reference TRBV7-9 and TRBJ1-1 provide the parts outside the CDR3, is DTGVSQNPRHKITKRGQNVTFRCDPISEHNRLYWYRQTLGQGPEFLTYFQNEAQLEKSRLLSDRFSAERPKGSFSTLEIQRTEQGDSAMYLCASSFGQGYTEAFFGQGTRLTVV.